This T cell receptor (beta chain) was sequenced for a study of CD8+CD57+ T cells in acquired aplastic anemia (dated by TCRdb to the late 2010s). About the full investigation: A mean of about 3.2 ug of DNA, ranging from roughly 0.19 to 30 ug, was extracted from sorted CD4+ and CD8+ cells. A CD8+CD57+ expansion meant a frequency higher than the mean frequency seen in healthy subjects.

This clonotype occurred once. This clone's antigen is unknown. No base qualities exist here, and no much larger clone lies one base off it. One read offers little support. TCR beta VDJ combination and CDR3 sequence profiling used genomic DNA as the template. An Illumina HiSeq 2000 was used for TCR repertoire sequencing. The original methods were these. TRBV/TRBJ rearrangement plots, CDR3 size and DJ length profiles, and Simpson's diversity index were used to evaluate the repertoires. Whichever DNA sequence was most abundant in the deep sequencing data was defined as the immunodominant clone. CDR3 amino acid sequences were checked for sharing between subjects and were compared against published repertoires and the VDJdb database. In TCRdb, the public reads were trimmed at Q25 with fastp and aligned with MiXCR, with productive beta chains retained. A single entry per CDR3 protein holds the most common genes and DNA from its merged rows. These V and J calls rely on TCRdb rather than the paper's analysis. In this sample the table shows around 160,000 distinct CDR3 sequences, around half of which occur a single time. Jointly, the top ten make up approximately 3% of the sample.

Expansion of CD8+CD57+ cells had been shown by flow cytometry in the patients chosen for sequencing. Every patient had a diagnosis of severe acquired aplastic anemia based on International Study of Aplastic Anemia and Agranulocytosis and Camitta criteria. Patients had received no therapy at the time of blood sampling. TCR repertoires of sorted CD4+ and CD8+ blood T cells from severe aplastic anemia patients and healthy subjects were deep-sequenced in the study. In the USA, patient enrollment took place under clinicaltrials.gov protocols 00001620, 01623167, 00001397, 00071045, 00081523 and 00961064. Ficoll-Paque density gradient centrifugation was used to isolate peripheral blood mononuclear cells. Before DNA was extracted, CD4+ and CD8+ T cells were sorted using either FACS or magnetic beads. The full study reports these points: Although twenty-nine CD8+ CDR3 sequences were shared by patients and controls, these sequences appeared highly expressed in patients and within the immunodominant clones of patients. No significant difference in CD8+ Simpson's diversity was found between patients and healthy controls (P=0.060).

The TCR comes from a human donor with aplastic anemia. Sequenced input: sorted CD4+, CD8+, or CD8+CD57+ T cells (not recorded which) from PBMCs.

The CDR3 protein: CSATFNGAGNQPQHF. The nucleotide sequence reads TGCAGTGCTACATTTAACGGGGCAGGCAATCAGCCCCAGCATTTT. Recombination linked TRBV20-1 to TRBJ1-5, with TRBD1 tentatively as D gene (5 bases match). V was cut back by 4 bases and J by 2 bases, leaving a gap of 15 bases between them. The germline V gene (reference sequence) gives CDR1 as DFQATT and CDR2 as SNEGSKA. Inclusive of the bounding cysteine and phenylalanine, the CDR3 is 15 residues long. Only the CDR3 portion is preserved as DNA: 45 bases, with reading frame beginning at the first base.